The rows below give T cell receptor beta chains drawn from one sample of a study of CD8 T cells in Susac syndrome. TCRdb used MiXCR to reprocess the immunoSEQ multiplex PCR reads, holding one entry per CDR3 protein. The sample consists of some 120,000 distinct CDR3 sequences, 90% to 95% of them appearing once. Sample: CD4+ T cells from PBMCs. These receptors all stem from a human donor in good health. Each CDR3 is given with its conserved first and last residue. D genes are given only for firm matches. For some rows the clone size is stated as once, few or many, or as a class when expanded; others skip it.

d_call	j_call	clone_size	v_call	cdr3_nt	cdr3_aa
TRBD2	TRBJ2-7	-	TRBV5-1	TGCGCCAGCAGCTTAGCCGGGACTAGCGGCGGGAGGCAGTACTTC	CASSLAGTSGGRQYF
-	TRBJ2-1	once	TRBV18	TGTGCCAGCTCACCACGACTGGACAATGAGCAGTTCTTC	CASSPRLDNEQFF
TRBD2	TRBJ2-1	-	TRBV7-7	TGTGCCAGCAGCTCGGGGACTAGCGGGACGGGCGAGCAGTTCTTC	CASSSGTSGTGEQFF
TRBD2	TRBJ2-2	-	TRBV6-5	TGTGCCAGCAGTTACTGGGGACTAGCGGGAGAGAACACCGGGGAGCTGTTTTTT	CASSYWGLAGENTGELFF
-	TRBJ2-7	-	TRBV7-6	TGTGCCAGCAGCGTAGGAAGCTATCAGCGTACCTACGAGCAGTACTTC	CASSVGSYQRTYEQYF
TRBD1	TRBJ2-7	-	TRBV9	TGTGCCAGCAGCGTAGAGCCGACAGGGGGCTACGAGCAGTACTTC	CASSVEPTGGYEQYF
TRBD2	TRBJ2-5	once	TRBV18	TGTGCCAGCTCACCACTGGGGCTAGCGGGAGTCCAAGAGACCCAGTACTTC	CASSPLGLAGVQETQYF
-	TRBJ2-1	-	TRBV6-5	TGTGCCAGCAGTTACGACCATACGAACAATGAGCAGTTCTTC	CASSYDHTNNEQFF
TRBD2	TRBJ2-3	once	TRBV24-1	TGTGCCACCAGTGAAGTTAGCGGGGGCTCTACGCAGTATTTT	CATSEVSGGSTQYF
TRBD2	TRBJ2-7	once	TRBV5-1	TGCGCCAGCAGGAGTAGCGGGACAAGGGAGCAGTACTTC	CASRSSGTREQYF
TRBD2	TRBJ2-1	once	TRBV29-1	TGCAGCGTTGGGTCCGGGACTAGCGGTTACAATGAGCAGTTCTTC	CSVGSGTSGYNEQFF
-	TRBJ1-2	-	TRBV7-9	TGTGCCAGCAGCCCAACTACAGGGTTTGGCTACACCTTC	CASSPTTGFGYTF
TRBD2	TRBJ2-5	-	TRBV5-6	TGTGCCAGCAGCACTAGCGGAGAGACCCAGTACTTC	CASSTSGETQYF
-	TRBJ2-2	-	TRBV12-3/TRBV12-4	TGTGCCAGCACCCCCGGACGAAACACCGGGGAGCTGTTTTTT	CASTPGRNTGELFF
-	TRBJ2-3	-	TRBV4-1	TGCGCCAGCAGCCAGCCGGGACTCACACAAACAGATACGCAGTATTTT	CASSQPGLTQTDTQYF
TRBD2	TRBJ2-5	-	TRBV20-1	TGCAGCTGCCGGGAGGACCAAGAGACCCAGTACTTC	CSCREDQETQYF
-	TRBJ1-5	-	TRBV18	TGTGCCAGCTCCCCGGGCAGCGAAGAGCCCCAGCATTTT	CASSPGSEEPQHF
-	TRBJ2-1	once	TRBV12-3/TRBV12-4	TGTGCCAGCAGCGTTTCCGGGACACTCTACAATGAGCAGTTCTTC	CASSVSGTLYNEQFF
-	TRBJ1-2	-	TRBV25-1	TGTGCCAGCAGTGAATATCCGCGGGGAGGCTACACCTTC	CASSEYPRGGYTF
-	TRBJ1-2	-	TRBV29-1	TGCAGCGTAGGAACAACTTCTTTCTATGGCTACACCTTC	CSVGTTSFYGYTF
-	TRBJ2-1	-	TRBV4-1	TGCGCCAGCAGCCAAGAAATTAGTTCCAAAAGGGTGCAGTTCTTC	CASSQEISSKRVQFF
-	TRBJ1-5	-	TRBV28	TGTGCCAGCAGTTTGACAGCAGATCAGCCCCAGCATTTT	CASSLTADQPQHF
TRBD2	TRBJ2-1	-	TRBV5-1	TGCGCCAGCAGCGTTTTTGGGGCGGGGGGCAGCAATGAGCAGTTCTTC	CASSVFGAGGSNEQFF
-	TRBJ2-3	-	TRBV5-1	TGCGCCAGCAGCGCCCTAGCGCGCACAGATACGCAGTATTTT	CASSALARTDTQYF
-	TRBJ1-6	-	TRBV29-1	TGCAGCGTTGCGGAGGGTGTGCTTGATTCACCCCTCCACTTT	CSVAEGVLDSPLHF
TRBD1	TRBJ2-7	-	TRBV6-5	TGTGCCAGCAGACTCGACAGGGCCCGCGAGCAGTACTTC	CASRLDRAREQYF
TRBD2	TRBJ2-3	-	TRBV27	TGTGCCAGCATCAGAGGTAGCGGGGTCACAGATACGCAGTATTTT	CASIRGSGVTDTQYF
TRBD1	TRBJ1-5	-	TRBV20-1	TGCAGTGCTAGACCCCCGGGACAGCGGCAGCCCCAGCATTTT	CSARPPGQRQPQHF
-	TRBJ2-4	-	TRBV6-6	TGTGCCAGCAGCGACCCGACGAAAAACATTCAGTACTTC	CASSDPTKNIQYF
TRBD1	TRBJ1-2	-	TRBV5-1	TGCGCCAGCAGCTTGGAAGGACAGGGCCTCAGTGGCTACACCTTC	CASSLEGQGLSGYTF
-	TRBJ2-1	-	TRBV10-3	TGTGCCATCAGTGATCCCCTTGGGAAGGCTACCTCCTACAATGAGCAGTTCTTC	CAISDPLGKATSYNEQFF
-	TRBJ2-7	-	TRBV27	TGTGCCAGCAGTAGCAACAGGGCGTACTACGAGCAGTACTTC	CASSSNRAYYEQYF
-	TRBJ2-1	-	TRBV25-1	TGTGCCAGCAGTGAATACTTTTGGGACGGGAGTTCCTACAATGAGCAGTTCTTC	CASSEYFWDGSSYNEQFF
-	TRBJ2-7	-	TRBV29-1	TGCAGCGTTGGTGGTTCGGGGGGCTGGGAGCAGTACTTC	CSVGGSGGWEQYF
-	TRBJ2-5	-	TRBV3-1	TGTGCCAGCAGCCCCCTCACTCTGGGGGAGACCCAGTACTTC	CASSPLTLGETQYF
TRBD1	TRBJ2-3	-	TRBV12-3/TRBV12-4	TGTGCCAGCAGTTTGAAGGGACAGGCGTCTAGCACAGATACGCAGTATTTT	CASSLKGQASSTDTQYF
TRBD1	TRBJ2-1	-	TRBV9	TGTGCCAGCAGCGTAGCTACGGGACCCAAGGGGGCTGAGCAGTTCTTC	CASSVATGPKGAEQFF
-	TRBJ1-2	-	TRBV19	TGTGCCAGTAGTATGATCAGCTATGGCTACACCTTC	CASSMISYGYTF
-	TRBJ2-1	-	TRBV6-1	TGTGCCAGCAGTGACAGGGTTTTTGGGGGCTTC	CASSDRVFGGF
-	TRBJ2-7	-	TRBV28	TGTGCCAGCAGTGCCCAGGCGAGCTCCTACGAGCAGTACTTC	CASSAQASSYEQYF
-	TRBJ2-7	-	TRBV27	TGTGCCAGCAGTTTGGGACAACCCTACGAGCAGTACTTC	CASSLGQPYEQYF
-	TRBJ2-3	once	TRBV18	TGTGCCAGCTCTCCGGGGCAGACCACAGATACGCAGTATTTT	CASSPGQTTDTQYF
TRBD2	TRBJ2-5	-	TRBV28	TGTGCCAGCTTCTCCGGCGGAGCGGGAGGGCCAGAGACCCAGTACTTC	CASFSGGAGGPETQYF
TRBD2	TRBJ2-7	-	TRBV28	TGTGCCAGCAGTTGGCGAGTTAGCGGGAGCTACGAGCAGTACTTC	CASSWRVSGSYEQYF
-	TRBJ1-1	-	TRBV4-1	TGCGCCAGCAGCCAAGATCAACCGGGGGTTAACACTGAAGCTTTCTTT	CASSQDQPGVNTEAFF
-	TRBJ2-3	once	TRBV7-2	TGTGCCAGCAGCTTAATGAGTACGGGAGATACGCAGTATTTT	CASSLMSTGDTQYF
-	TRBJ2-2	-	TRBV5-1	TGCGCCAGCAGCTTGTCAGGGCAAGAGAACGGGGAGCTGTTTTTT	CASSLSGQENGELFF
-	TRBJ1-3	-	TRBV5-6	TGTGCCAGCAGCTCCTGGTCGGTGAACTCTGGAAACACCATATATTTT	CASSSWSVNSGNTIYF
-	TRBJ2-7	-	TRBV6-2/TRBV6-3	TGTGCCAGCAAGGTGCTCGGAAGAGACGAGCAGTACTTC	CASKVLGRDEQYF
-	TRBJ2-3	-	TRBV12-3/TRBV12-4	TGTGCCAGCAGACACAGGGGCACAGATACGCAGTATTTT	CASRHRGTDTQYF
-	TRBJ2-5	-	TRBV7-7	TGTGCCAGCGGATTCGAGGGGCAGACCCAGTACTTC	CASGFEGQTQYF
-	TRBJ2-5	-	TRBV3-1	TGTGCCAGCAGCCAGAACTACAGAGGGGAGACCCAGTACTTC	CASSQNYRGETQYF
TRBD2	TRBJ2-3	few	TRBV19	TGTGCCAGTAGTCGGACTAGCGGGATTACAGATACGCAGTATTTT	CASSRTSGITDTQYF
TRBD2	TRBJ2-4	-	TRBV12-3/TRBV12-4	TGTGCCAGCAGTCCACGAGCGGGACGGCTTGTGGAGGAAAACATTCAGTACTTC	CASSPRAGRLVEENIQYF
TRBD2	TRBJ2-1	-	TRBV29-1	TGCAGCGTTGAAGATCGGCTAGCGGCCTACAATGAGCAGTTCTTC	CSVEDRLAAYNEQFF
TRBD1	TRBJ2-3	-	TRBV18	TGTGCCAGCTCCACCCTTGGGACAGATTCAGATACGCAGTATTTT	CASSTLGTDSDTQYF
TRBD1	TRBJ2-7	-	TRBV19	TGTGCCAGTAGAGAATCCCCGGGACAGGGCTCATACGAGCAGTACTTC	CASRESPGQGSYEQYF
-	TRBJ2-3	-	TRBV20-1	TGCAGTGCTAGAAGGGGGTCGGCGGGCACCAGCACAGATACGCAGTATTTT	CSARRGSAGTSTDTQYF
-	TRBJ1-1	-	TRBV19	TGTGCCAGTAGTACGCAGGGTCCTGAAGCTTTCTTT	CASSTQGPEAFF